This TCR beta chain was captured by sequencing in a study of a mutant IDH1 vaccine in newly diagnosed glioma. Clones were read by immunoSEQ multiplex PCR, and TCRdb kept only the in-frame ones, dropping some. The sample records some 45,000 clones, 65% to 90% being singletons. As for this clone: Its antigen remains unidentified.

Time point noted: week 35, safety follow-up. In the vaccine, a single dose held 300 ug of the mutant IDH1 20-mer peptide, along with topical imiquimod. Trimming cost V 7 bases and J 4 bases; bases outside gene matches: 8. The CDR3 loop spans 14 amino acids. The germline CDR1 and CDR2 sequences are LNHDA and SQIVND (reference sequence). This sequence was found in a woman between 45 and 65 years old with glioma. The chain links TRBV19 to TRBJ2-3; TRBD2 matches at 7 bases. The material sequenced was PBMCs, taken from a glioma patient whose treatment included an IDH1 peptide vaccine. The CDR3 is CASIPSGGADTQYF. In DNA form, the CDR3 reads TGTGCCAGTATCCCCTCGGGAGGAGCAGATACGCAGTATTTT.